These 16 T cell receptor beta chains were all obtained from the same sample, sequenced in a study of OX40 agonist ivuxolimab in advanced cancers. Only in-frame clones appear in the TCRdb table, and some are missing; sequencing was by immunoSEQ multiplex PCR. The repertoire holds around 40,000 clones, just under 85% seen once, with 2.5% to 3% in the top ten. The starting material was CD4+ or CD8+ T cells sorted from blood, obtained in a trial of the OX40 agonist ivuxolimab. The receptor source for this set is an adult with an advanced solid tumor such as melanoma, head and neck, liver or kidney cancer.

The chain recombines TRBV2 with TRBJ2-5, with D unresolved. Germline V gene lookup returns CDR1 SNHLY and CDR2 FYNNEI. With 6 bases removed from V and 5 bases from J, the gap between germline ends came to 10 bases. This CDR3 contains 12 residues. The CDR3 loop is CASRVSAETQYF. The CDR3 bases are TGTGCCAGCAGAGTGTCCGCGGAGACCCAGTACTTC.

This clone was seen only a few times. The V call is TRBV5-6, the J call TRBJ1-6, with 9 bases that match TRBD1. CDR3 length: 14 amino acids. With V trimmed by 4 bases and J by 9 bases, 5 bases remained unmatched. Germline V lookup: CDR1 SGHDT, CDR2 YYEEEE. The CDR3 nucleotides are TGTGCCAGCAGCCGGGACAGGGTTGCTTCACCCCTCCACTTT. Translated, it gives CASSRDRVASPLHF.

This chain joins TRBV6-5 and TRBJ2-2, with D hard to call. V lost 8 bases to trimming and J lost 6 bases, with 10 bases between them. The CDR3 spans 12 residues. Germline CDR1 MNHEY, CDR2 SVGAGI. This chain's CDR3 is CASQGKAGELFF. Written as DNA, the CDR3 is TGTGCCAGCCAAGGGAAGGCCGGGGAGCTGTTTTTT.

The CDR3 nucleotides read TGTGCCAGTAGTATGAGGACCCGTTCCTACGAGCAGTACTTC. Translated, it gives CASSMRTRSYEQYF. This chain connects TRBV19 to TRBJ2-7; D gene ambiguous. Trimming removed 3 bases from V and 1 base from J, with 10 bases in between. The CDR3 has 14 residues. CDR1 LNHDA and CDR2 SQIVND come from the germline V gene (reference sequence).

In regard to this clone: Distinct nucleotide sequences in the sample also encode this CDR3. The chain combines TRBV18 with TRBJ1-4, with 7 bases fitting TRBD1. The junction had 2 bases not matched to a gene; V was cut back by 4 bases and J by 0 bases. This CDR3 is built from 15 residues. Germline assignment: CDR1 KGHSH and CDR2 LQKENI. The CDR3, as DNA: TGTGCCAGCTCACTAGGGACAGCAACTAATGAAAAACTGTTTTTT. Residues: CASSLGTATNEKLFF. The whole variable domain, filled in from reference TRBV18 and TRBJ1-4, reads NAGVMQNPRHLVRRRGQEARLRCSPMKGHSHVYWYRQLPEEGLKFMVYLQKENIIDESGMPKERFSAEFPKEGPSILRIQQVVRGDSAAYFCASSLGTATNEKLFFGSGTQLSVL.

The CDR3 sequence is CATSTGPTGANEKLFF. The CDR3 bases are TGTGCCACCAGCACAGGCCCGACAGGGGCTAATGAAAAACTGTTTTTT. The chain is built from TRBV15 and TRBJ1-4, with TRBD1 identical over 8 bases. CDR3 size: 16 residues. The V and J ends lost 4 bases and 3 bases, in that order; junction bases with no gene match: 7. Germline-derived CDR1 and CDR2 are LNHNV and YYDKDF (reference sequence).

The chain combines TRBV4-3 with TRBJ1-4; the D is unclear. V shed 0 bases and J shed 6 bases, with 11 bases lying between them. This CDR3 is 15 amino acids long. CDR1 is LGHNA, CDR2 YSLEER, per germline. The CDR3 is CASSQEPVGYEKLFF. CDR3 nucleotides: TGCGCCAGCAGCCAAGAACCCGTGGGGTATGAAAAACTGTTTTTT.

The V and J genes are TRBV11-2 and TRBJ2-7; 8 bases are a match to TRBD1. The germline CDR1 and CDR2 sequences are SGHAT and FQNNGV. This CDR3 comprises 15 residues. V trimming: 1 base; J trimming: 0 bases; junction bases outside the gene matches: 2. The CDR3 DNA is TGTGCCAGCAGCTTAGGACAGGGGCCCTCCTACGAGCAGTACTTC. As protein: CASSLGQGPSYEQYF.

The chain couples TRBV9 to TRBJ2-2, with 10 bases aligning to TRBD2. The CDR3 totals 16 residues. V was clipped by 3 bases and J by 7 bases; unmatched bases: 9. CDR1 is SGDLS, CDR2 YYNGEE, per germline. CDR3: CASSAGPSGRYGELFF. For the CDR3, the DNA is TGTGCCAGCAGCGCTGGACCTAGCGGGAGATACGGGGAGCTGTTTTTT.

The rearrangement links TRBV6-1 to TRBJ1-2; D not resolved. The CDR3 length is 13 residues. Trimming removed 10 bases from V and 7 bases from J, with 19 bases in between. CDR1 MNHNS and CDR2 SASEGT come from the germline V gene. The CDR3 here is CAITMAGSAGYTF. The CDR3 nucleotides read TGTGCCATCACAATGGCGGGGTCTGCTGGCTACACCTTC.

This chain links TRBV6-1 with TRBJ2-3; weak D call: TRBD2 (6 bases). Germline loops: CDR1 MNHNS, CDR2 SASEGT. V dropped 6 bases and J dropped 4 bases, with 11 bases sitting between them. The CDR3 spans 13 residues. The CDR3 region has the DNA TGTGCCAGCAGGGGCCCGGGGGCAGATACGCAGTATTTT. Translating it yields CASRGPGADTQYF.

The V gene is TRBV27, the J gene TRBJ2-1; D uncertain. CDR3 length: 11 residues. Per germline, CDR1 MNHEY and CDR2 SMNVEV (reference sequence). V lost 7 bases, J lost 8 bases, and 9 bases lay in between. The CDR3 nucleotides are TGTGCCAGCATGGCCCTGGATGAGCAGTTCTTC. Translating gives CASMALDEQFF.

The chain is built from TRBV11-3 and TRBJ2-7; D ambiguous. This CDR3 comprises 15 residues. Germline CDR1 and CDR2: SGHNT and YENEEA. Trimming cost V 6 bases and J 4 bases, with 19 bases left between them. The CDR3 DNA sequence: TGTGCCAGCAGTTTAAACCCCGACCCCGCTTACGAGCAGTACTTC. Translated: CASSLNPDPAYEQYF.

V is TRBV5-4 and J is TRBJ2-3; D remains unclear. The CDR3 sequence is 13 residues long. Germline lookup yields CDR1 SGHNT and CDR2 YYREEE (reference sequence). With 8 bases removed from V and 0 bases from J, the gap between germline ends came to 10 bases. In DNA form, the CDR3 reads TGTGCCAGTTCGCCGCCGAGCACAGATACGCAGTATTTT. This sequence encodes CASSPPSTDTQYF.

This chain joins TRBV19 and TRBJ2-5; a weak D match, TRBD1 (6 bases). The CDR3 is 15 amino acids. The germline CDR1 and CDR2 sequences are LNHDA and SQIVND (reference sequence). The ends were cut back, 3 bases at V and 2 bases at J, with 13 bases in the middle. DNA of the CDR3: TGTGCCAGTAGTATCTCAGGGGCCGGGCAAGAGACCCAGTACTTC. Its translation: CASSISGAGQETQYF.

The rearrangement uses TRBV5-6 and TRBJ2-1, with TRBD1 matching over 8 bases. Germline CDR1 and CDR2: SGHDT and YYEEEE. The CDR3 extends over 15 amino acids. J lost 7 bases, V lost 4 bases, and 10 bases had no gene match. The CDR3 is CASSQGTGRINEQFF. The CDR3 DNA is TGTGCCAGCAGCCAAGGGACAGGCCGAATTAATGAGCAGTTCTTC.